The clone carrying this T cell receptor beta chain occurred a few times. Its antigen remains unknown. This record comes from a study of beta chain features in type 1 diabetes. The study's findings and limits: The study found moderately but significantly shorter TCRB CDR3s in all four CD4+ subsets of Type 1 diabetes patients. When VDJ junctions were examined, type 1 diabetes patients showed fewer insertions and more deletions.

Approximately 100 mL of blood, on average, came from one heparinised draw per donor. Expressed TCRB transcripts were sequenced because the entire RNA isolate underwent reverse transcription. Sequenced naive, central memory and regulatory T cell samples produced an average of about 3.57 million reads. TCRdb's table, derived via immunoSEQ multiplex PCR, lists solely in-frame clones and lacks some. The sample gives around 250,000 clones, about a fifth of which show up once; more than 0.025% is in the top ten. The CDR3 is 14 residues long. V shed 3 bases and J shed 4 bases, with 13 bases lying between them. Germline CDR1 reads SGHRS; CDR2 reads YFSETQ.

The receptor was isolated from a woman in her thirties or forties with type 1 diabetes. The chain combines TRBV5-1 with TRBJ1-1; D gene unclear. The sample taken for sequencing was naive CD4+ T cells from blood. The CDR3 spells CASSSGIYATEAFF. The CDR3 coding sequence is TGCGCCAGCAGCTCCGGGATATACGCCACTGAAGCTTTCTTT.